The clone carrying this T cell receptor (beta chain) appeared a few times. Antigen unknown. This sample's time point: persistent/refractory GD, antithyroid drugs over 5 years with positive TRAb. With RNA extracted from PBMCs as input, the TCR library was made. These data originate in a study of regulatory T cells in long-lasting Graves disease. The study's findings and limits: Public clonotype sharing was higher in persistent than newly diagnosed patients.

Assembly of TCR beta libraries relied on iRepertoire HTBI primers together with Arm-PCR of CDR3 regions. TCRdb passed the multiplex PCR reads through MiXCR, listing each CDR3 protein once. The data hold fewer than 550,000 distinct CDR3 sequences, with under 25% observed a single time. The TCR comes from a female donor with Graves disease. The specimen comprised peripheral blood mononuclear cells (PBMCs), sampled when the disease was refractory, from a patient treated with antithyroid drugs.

The CDR3 loop reads CASSVGFGWVTGELFF. As DNA, the CDR3 is TGTGCCAGCAGTGTGGGGTTCGGGTGGGTCACCGGGGAGCTGTTTTTT. V and J are TRBV6-1 and TRBJ2-2, with D unclear. CDR1 MNHNS and CDR2 SASEGT come from the germline V gene. The CDR3 has 16 residues. Trimming took off 4 bases at V and 4 bases at J, with 16 bases between the two ends.